Following are 30 T cell receptor beta chains from one sample sequenced in a study of Tregs in tolerant kidney transplant recipients. Related graft donors supplied nonmyeloablative bone marrow transplants, and mixed chimerism was transient. TCRdb keeps only in-frame clones here, not all; method: immunoSEQ multiplex PCR. The sample comprises roughly 54,000 clones, roughly 90% of which are singletons, and roughly a sixth rests with the top ten. The source material was CD8+ T cells from blood (PBMCs), sampled 12 months after the transplant. The receptors were gathered from a human patient who received a combined kidney and bone marrow transplant. Some T cells may be supplied by the graft donor.

J is TRBJ2-1 and V is TRBV2, with 9 bases lining up with TRBD2. The junction had 6 bases not matched to a gene; V was cut back by 4 bases and J by 8 bases. Germline CDR1 is SNHLY and CDR2 is FYNNEI. CDR3 length: 14 residues. In DNA, the CDR3 is TGTGCCAGCAGTGGGGAGCGGGAGGTCGATGAGCAGTTCTTC. Amino acids: CASSGEREVDEQFF.

The gene calls are TRBV7-9 and TRBJ2-1; D is ambiguous. The CDR3 extends over 14 amino acids. Germline CDR1 is SEHNR and CDR2 is FQNEAQ (reference sequence). Trimming took off 5 bases at V and 8 bases at J, with 16 bases between the two ends. The DNA of the CDR3 is TGTGCCAGCAGCCAACCCGAGGCCCTGGATGAGCAGTTCTTC. Protein: CASSQPEALDEQFF.

The chain is built from TRBV9 and TRBJ1-2; D is uncertain. Germline loops: CDR1 SGDLS, CDR2 YYNGEE. The CDR3 is made up of 16 amino acids. V was shortened by 0 bases and J by 1 base, with 13 bases between the two germline ends. CDR3 protein: CASSVGSSRVNYGYTF. In DNA, the CDR3 is TGTGCCAGCAGCGTAGGGTCTTCTCGGGTTAACTATGGCTACACCTTC.

As regards this clone: Additional DNA sequences in this sample encode the identical CDR3. The rearrangement uses TRBV28 and TRBJ1-1; TRBD1 might be the D (5 bases). This CDR3 region has 19 residues. Germline V lookup: CDR1 MDHEN, CDR2 SYDVKM. V lost 3 bases, J lost 1 base, and 24 bases lay in between. The CDR3 DNA sequence: TGTGCCAGCAGTTTCTTTAAGGTCGTCGCAGGGCGGAAGAACACTGAAGCTTTCTTT. It translates to CASSFFKVVAGRKNTEAFF. The full variable domain, in which reference TRBV28 and TRBJ1-1 provide the parts outside the CDR3, is DVKVTQSSRYLVKRTGEKVFLECVQDMDHENMFWYRQDPGLGLRLIYFSYDVKMKEKGDIPEGYSVSREKKERFSLILESASTNQTSMYLCASSFFKVVAGRKNTEAFFGQGTRLTVV.

CDR3 DNA: TGTGCCAGCAGCGAAAGATCGGGATTAGGGGAAAAACTGTTTTTT. It specifies CASSERSGLGEKLFF. The chain links TRBV9 to TRBJ1-4; D is ambiguous. Deletions cut 3 bases from V and 8 bases from J, with 17 bases between. The germline V gene has CDR1 SGDLS and CDR2 YYNGEE. CDR3 length: 15 amino acids.

The V call is TRBV7-6, the J call TRBJ2-2, with 8 bases matching TRBD1. Germline CDR1 reads SGHVS; CDR2 reads FNYEAQ. V gave up 1 base and J gave up 4 bases; unmatched junction bases: 2. The CDR3 is 15 residues long. The CDR3 region is CASSLGGTGTGELFF. CDR3 nucleotides: TGTGCCAGCAGCTTAGGAGGGACAGGCACCGGGGAGCTGTTTTTT.

The V and J genes are TRBV19 and TRBJ2-3, with 7 bases aligning to TRBD2. Unmatched junction bases numbered 4, after V lost 3 bases and J lost 1 base. CDR1 is LNHDA, CDR2 SQIVND, per germline (reference sequence). The CDR3 extends over 15 amino acids. DNA of the CDR3: TGTGCCAGTAGTATTTTTGCGGGGGGCACAGATACGCAGTATTTT. Translated: CASSIFAGGTDTQYF.

The chain carries TRBV7-9 and TRBJ1-1, with D tentatively TRBD1 (5 bases). Germline CDR1 SEHNR, CDR2 FQNEAQ (reference sequence). The CDR3 covers 13 residues. V lost 5 bases to trimming and J lost 6 bases, with 13 bases between them. This CDR3 is CASSQTQEAEAFF. CDR3 DNA sequence: TGTGCCAGCAGCCAAACACAGGAAGCTGAAGCTTTCTTT.

The J gene is TRBJ1-2, the V gene TRBV4-3; D remains unclear. CDR3 length equals 14 residues. Trimming shortened V by 2 bases and J by 5 bases, and 12 bases separated the two germline ends. Per the germline V gene, CDR1 is LGHNA and CDR2 is YSLEER. The CDR3, as DNA: TGCGCCAGCAGCCAATATTCCGGGAGGTATGGCTACACCTTC. Protein product: CASSQYSGRYGYTF.

V and J are TRBV7-8 and TRBJ2-7; 7 bases line up with TRBD1. Losses at the gene ends were 5 bases for V and 7 bases for J; bases not matched to a gene: 8. The germline V gene encodes CDR1 SGHVS and CDR2 FQNEAQ. The CDR3 has 13 amino acids. CDR3 in DNA: TGTGCCAGCAGCGGCACGACAGGGCATGAGCAGTACTTC. The encoded protein is CASSGTTGHEQYF. Using reference TRBV7-8 and TRBJ2-7 for the parts outside the CDR3, the full variable domain is GAGVSQSPRYKVAKRGQDVALRCDPISGHVSLFWYQQALGQGPEFLTYFQNEAQLDKSGLPSDRFFAERPEGSVSTLKIQRTQQEDSAVYLCASSGTTGHEQYFGPGTRLTVT.

This clone has only one observation. This chain links TRBV25-1 with TRBJ1-6; D may be TRBD1 (5 bases). The germline gives CDR1 MGHDK, CDR2 SYGVNS. The CDR3 has 16 amino acids. V was pared by 8 bases and J by 2 bases, with 16 bases between. CDR3 loop: CASARRDRTYNSPLHF. For the CDR3, the DNA is TGTGCCAGCGCCAGGCGCGACAGAACCTATAATTCACCCCTCCACTTT.

V is TRBV7-9 and J is TRBJ1-2; D possibly corresponds to TRBD1 (5 bases). Trimming shortened V by 1 base and J by 5 bases, and 8 bases separated the two germline ends. Germline V gives CDR1 SEHNR, CDR2 FQNEAQ (reference sequence). The CDR3 is 13 residues long. Here the CDR3 reads CASSLVTVYGYTF. The CDR3 DNA reads TGTGCCAGCAGCTTAGTGACAGTGTATGGCTACACCTTC.

The DNA for the CDR3 is TGTGCCATCAGTGAAGGTACAGGGCAAGAGACCCAGTACTTC. Its translation is CAISEGTGQETQYF. This chain joins TRBV10-3 and TRBJ2-5; maybe TRBD1 (6 bases). The CDR3 consists of 14 residues. Trimming left V 3 bases short and J 2 bases short, with 10 bases between. Germline V gene lookup returns CDR1 ENHRY and CDR2 SYGVKD.

The chain carries TRBV13 and TRBJ2-5; 8 nucleotides line up with TRBD2. Per the germline V gene, CDR1 is PRHDT and CDR2 is FYEKMQ (reference sequence). The CDR3 contains 13 residues. V lost 1 base, J lost 10 bases, and 5 bases stayed unmatched. CDR3 nucleotide sequence: TGTGCCAGCAGCTTAGTGGTTAGCGGGAACCAGTACTTC. Encoded protein: CASSLVVSGNQYF. Filled out from reference TRBV13 and TRBJ2-5, the complete variable domain reads AAGVIQSPRHLIKEKRETATLKCYPIPRHDTVYWYQQGPGQDPQFLISFYEKMQSDKGSIPDRFSAQQFSDYHSELNMSSLELGDSALYFCASSLVVSGNQYFGPGTRLLVL.

CDR3 nucleotide sequence: TGTGCCAGCAGCTTTCTCTTACACAGGGTCACTGAAGCTTTCTTT. Encoded protein: CASSFLLHRVTEAFF. J is TRBJ1-1 and V is TRBV7-9; D might be TRBD1 (6 bases). The CDR3 length is 15 residues. CDR1 is SEHNR, CDR2 FQNEAQ, per germline (reference sequence). V was shortened by 3 bases and J by 4 bases, with 15 bases between the two germline ends.

The chain carries TRBV21-1 and TRBJ2-3; TRBD2 reflects the table's D call only, with no check against the DNA. TRBV21-1 is noted as a pseudogene. This CDR3 is built from 19 residues. CDR3 sequence: CASSLRQGELAGGPYTQYF. CDR3 nucleotide sequence: TGTGCCAGCAGCTTACGACAGGGAGAGCTAGCGGGAGGGCCATATACGCAGTATTTT.

The V and J genes are TRBV7-9 and TRBJ2-2, with D perhaps TRBD2 (6 bases). This CDR3 is built from 14 residues. Trimming shortened V by 0 bases and J by 5 bases, and 7 bases separated the two germline ends. Germline assignment: CDR1 SEHNR and CDR2 FQNEAQ (reference sequence). The DNA of the CDR3 is TGTGCCAGCAGCTTAGCGCGGGGAACCGGGGAGCTGTTTTTT. Translation gives CASSLARGTGELFF.

This chain links TRBV7-6 with TRBJ1-2; possible D gene TRBD1, 6 bases. Trimming took 1 base from V and 2 from J, leaving 17 bases between them. Germline loops: CDR1 SGHVS, CDR2 FNYEAQ. CDR3 length equals 17 residues. CDR3 nucleotide sequence: TGTGCCAGCAGCTTAGAGACAGGCCCTAGCTCGAACTATGGCTACACCTTC. Translating gives CASSLETGPSSNYGYTF.

In this sample, this clone turned up once. The chain employs TRBV5-4 and TRBJ2-7; 8 bases are a match to TRBD1. The J segment lost 3 bases and the V segment lost 3 bases, leaving 11 bases of the junction unmatched. Germline assignment: CDR1 SGHNT and CDR2 YYREEE (reference sequence). The CDR3 is 16 amino acids. The CDR3 nucleotides read TGTGCCAGCAGCTCCTTGGACAGGGTGACTCGCTACGAGCAGTACTTC. Translation gives CASSSLDRVTRYEQYF.

The chain carries TRBV13 and TRBJ2-1; 8 bases match TRBD2. The CDR3 covers 15 residues. Germline CDR1 PRHDT, CDR2 FYEKMQ (reference sequence). Losses at the gene ends were 5 bases for V and 6 bases for J; bases not matched to a gene: 9. In DNA form, the CDR3 reads TGTGCCAGCAGCCGGCGGGAGGCCGCGGGCAATGAGCAGTTCTTC. This translates into CASSRREAAGNEQFF. Combining the CDR3 with reference TRBV13 and TRBJ2-1 gives the whole variable domain AAGVIQSPRHLIKEKRETATLKCYPIPRHDTVYWYQQGPGQDPQFLISFYEKMQSDKGSIPDRFSAQQFSDYHSELNMSSLELGDSALYFCASSRREAAGNEQFFGPGTRLTVL.

The chain employs TRBV27 and TRBJ1-5, with 7 positions matching TRBD1. J was trimmed by 4 bases and V by 3 bases; bases with no gene match: 9. The CDR3 totals 16 residues. Germline assignment: CDR1 MNHEY and CDR2 SMNVEV (reference sequence). Here the CDR3 reads CASSLRQGLGNQPQHF. In nucleotides, the CDR3 is TGTGCCAGCAGTTTGCGACAGGGTCTAGGGAATCAGCCCCAGCATTTT.

The V and J genes are TRBV7-9 and TRBJ2-3; possible D gene TRBD2, 6 bases. The germline V gene encodes CDR1 SEHNR and CDR2 FQNEAQ (reference sequence). The CDR3 has 16 amino acids. Trimming stripped 1 base from V and 4 bases from J, with 15 bases between. The CDR3 reads CASSLEGLRRADTQYF. Written as DNA, the CDR3 is TGTGCCAGCAGCTTAGAGGGCCTTAGGAGGGCAGATACGCAGTATTTT.

Notes on this clone: The same CDR3 is also encoded by other DNA sequences in this sample. This chain links TRBV9 with TRBJ1-6; D gene uncertain. The ends were cut back, 2 bases at V and 7 bases at J, with 13 bases in the middle. The germline CDR1 and CDR2 sequences are SGDLS and YYNGEE. The CDR3 runs 15 residues. CDR3 loop: CASSVPDGGNSPLHF. CDR3 in DNA: TGTGCCAGCAGCGTTCCGGACGGAGGGAATTCACCCCTCCACTTT.

The chain employs TRBV27 and TRBJ1-2; D gene ambiguous. Trimming shortened V by 4 bases and J by 5 bases, and 14 bases separated the two germline ends. The germline V gene encodes CDR1 MNHEY and CDR2 SMNVEV (reference sequence). The CDR3 is 14 amino acids. The CDR3 DNA sequence: TGTGCCAGCAGTTACCAGGAGGGAGGGTATGGCTACACCTTC. It is translated as CASSYQEGGYGYTF.

J is TRBJ2-7 and V is TRBV19, with 14 nucleotides matching TRBD2. After removal of 6 bases from V and 2 bases from J, the junction contained 18 bases not matched to a gene. The CDR3 consists of 20 residues. Germline CDR1 is LNHDA and CDR2 is SQIVND (reference sequence). CDR3 in amino acids: CASSTLPPGLAGEMAYEQYF. Here the CDR3 DNA reads TGTGCCAGTAGCACGCTGCCGCCGGGACTAGCGGGAGAGATGGCCTACGAGCAGTACTTC.

This chain links TRBV28 with TRBJ1-5; tentatively, D is TRBD1 (5 bases). Between the trimmed V and J ends, which lost 4 bases and 6 bases, there was a span of 13 bases. CDR3 size: 14 residues. CDR1 is MDHEN and CDR2 is SYDVKM in the germline V gene. The chain's CDR3 is CASSSGSGGQPQHF. The CDR3 coding sequence is TGTGCCAGCAGTTCAGGGTCTGGCGGTCAGCCCCAGCATTTT.

The chain employs TRBV2 and TRBJ2-5; TRBD2 matches at 7 bases. In germline, CDR1 is SNHLY, CDR2 FYNNEI. This CDR3 comprises 13 residues. J was trimmed by 0 bases and V by 9 bases; bases with no gene match: 4. Here the CDR3 DNA reads TGTGCCAGGACTGGGGGGGACCAAGAGACCCAGTACTTC. As protein: CARTGGDQETQYF. The full variable domain, with the rest looked up from reference TRBV2 and TRBJ2-5, is EPEVTQTPSHQVTQMGQEVILRCVPISNHLYFYWYRQILGQKVEFLVSFYNNEISEKSEIFDDQFSVERPDGSNFTLKIRSTKLEDSAMYFCARTGGDQETQYFGPGTRLLVL.

The chain employs TRBV4-1 and TRBJ2-2, with D hard to call. Per the germline V gene, CDR1 is MGHRA and CDR2 is YSYEKL. V shed 0 bases and J shed 1 base, with 12 bases lying between them. The CDR3 runs to 17 residues. CDR3 nucleotide sequence: TGCGCCAGCAGCCAAGAAGCTCCACCCCAGAACACCGGGGAGCTGTTTTTT. Translated: CASSQEAPPQNTGELFF.

The V gene is TRBV9, the J gene TRBJ1-2; D uncertain. The CDR3 is 14 amino acids. V dropped 0 bases and J dropped 4 bases, with 10 bases sitting between them. The V gene's germline CDR1 is SGDLS and CDR2 YYNGEE. In DNA form, the CDR3 reads TGTGCCAGCAGCGTAGGCGAATTTGGCTATGGCTACACCTTC. Translation: CASSVGEFGYGYTF.

This chain links TRBV6-1 with TRBJ2-7, with 8 bases aligning to TRBD2. In germline, CDR1 is MNHNS, CDR2 SASEGT. V was pared by 6 bases and J by 5 bases, with 9 bases of the junction left unmatched. There are 14 residues in the CDR3. Here the CDR3 reads CASRTGLVTHEQYF. CDR3 nucleotide sequence: TGTGCCAGCAGGACGGGACTAGTAACCCACGAGCAGTACTTC.